Below are 14 T cell receptor beta chains sequenced from a single sample in a study of OX40 agonist ivuxolimab in advanced cancers. Sequenced by immunoSEQ multiplex PCR; TCRdb stores in-frame clones only, minus some. This table has tens of thousands of clones, around 84% appearing once. Here the sequenced sample was CD4+ or CD8+ T cells sorted from blood, taken in a trial of the OX40 agonist ivuxolimab. All receptors come from an adult with an advanced solid tumor such as melanoma, head and neck, liver or kidney cancer.

The chain links TRBV27 to TRBJ1-4, with a weak D call TRBD1 (6 bases). The ends were cut back, 0 bases at V and 8 bases at J, with 16 bases in the middle. This CDR3 comprises 16 residues. Germline V gene data show CDR1 as MNHEY and CDR2 as SMNVEV (reference sequence). The CDR3 DNA follows: TGTGCCAGCAGTTTATCGGTGGGACACTACCAGGAAAAACTGTTTTTT. It is translated as CASSLSVGHYQEKLFF.

V usage is TRBV19 and J usage is TRBJ1-5; TRBD1 matches 7 bases. The V and J ends lost 3 bases and 4 bases, in that order; junction bases with no gene match: 6. Looked up from germline, CDR1 is LNHDA and CDR2 is SQIVND (reference sequence). This CDR3 region has 15 residues. CDR3 amino acids: CASSILQGGNQPQHF. The DNA for the CDR3 is TGTGCCAGTAGTATCCTCCAGGGGGGAAATCAGCCCCAGCATTTT.

This clone was detected only once. J is TRBJ1-1 and V is TRBV7-9; no clear D. Trimming took off 1 base at V and 8 bases at J, with 8 bases between the two ends. The CDR3 sequence is 12 residues long. CDR1 is SEHNR and CDR2 is FQNEAQ in the germline V gene (reference sequence). CDR3 nucleotide sequence: TGTGCCAGCAGCTTAGTTAGTACAGAAGCTTTCTTT. Its protein product is CASSLVSTEAFF.

V and J are TRBV2 and TRBJ1-4; a possible D gene is TRBD1 (5 bases). Germline V gene data show CDR1 as SNHLY and CDR2 as FYNNEI. The CDR3 loop spans 11 amino acids. CDR3 in amino acids: CATGGNEKLFF. The CDR3 DNA is TGTGCAACGGGGGGGAATGAAAAACTGTTTTTT.

The chain joins TRBV27 to TRBJ1-1; 10 nucleotides align to TRBD1. V gave up 6 bases and J gave up 2 bases; unmatched junction bases: 6. This CDR3 has 15 amino acids. Germline lookup yields CDR1 MNHEY and CDR2 SMNVEV (reference sequence). In DNA, the CDR3 is TGTGCCAGCAGCCGACAGGGGGCTGTCAACACTGAAGCTTTCTTT. Residues: CASSRQGAVNTEAFF.

This clone was seen a handful of times. The junction departs from germline at one end; a sequencing error may be responsible. The CDR3 is CASSQVMFWRRLFF. The DNA of the CDR3 is TGCGCCAGCAGCCAAGTCATGTTTTGGAGGCGGCTGTTTTTT. V gene TRBV5-4 combines with J gene TRBJ1-4; D gene unclear. The CDR3 spans 14 residues. Germline CDR1 reads SGHNT; CDR2 reads YYREEE (reference sequence).

V and J are TRBV7-2 and TRBJ2-7; D is perhaps TRBD2 (6 bases). CDR1 and CDR2 (germline): SGHTA, FQGNSA. The CDR3 sequence is 14 residues long. V lost 4 bases, J lost 7 bases, and 17 bases lay in between. For the CDR3, the DNA is TGTGCCAGCAGCTGGGTAGCGGCCAGGGCGGAGCAGTACTTC. It translates to CASSWVAARAEQYF.

A single count supports this clone. The V call is TRBV7-9, the J call TRBJ1-4, with 9 bases that match TRBD1. CDR1 SEHNR and CDR2 FQNEAQ come from the germline V gene (reference sequence). The CDR3 sequence is 16 residues long. The J segment lost 5 bases and the V segment lost 1 base, leaving 5 bases of the junction unmatched. CDR3 in DNA: TGTGCCAGCAGCTTAGGGACAGGGGCTTGGAATGAAAAACTGTTTTTT. Amino acids: CASSLGTGAWNEKLFF.

The rearrangement uses TRBV29-1 and TRBJ1-1, with unresolved D. The CDR3 loop spans 13 amino acids. Germline values: CDR1 SQVTM, CDR2 ANQGSEA. The V end lost 0 bases, the J end lost 6 bases, and 11 bases lay between the germline ends. CDR3 sequence reads: CSVEEGLGSEAFF. The DNA of the CDR3 is TGCAGCGTTGAAGAAGGGCTGGGGTCTGAAGCTTTCTTT.

V and J are TRBV29-1 and TRBJ2-1; TRBD2 matches 8 bases. CDR1 is SQVTM, CDR2 ANQGSEA, per germline. This CDR3 is built from 14 residues. Germline trimming cut 2 bases from V and 4 bases from J; bases unmatched to any gene: 4. CDR3 region: CSVEIRGGYNEQFF. The DNA of the CDR3 is TGCAGCGTTGAAATCCGGGGGGGATACAATGAGCAGTTCTTC.

The chain joins TRBV5-3 to TRBJ1-2; D ambiguous. TRBV5-3 is sorted into the ORF group, with uncertain function. The ends were cut back, 2 bases at V and 8 bases at J, with 16 bases in the middle. The CDR3 runs to 14 residues. This chain's CDR3 is CARSFDAGSPGYTF. Here the CDR3 DNA reads TGTGCCAGAAGCTTTGATGCGGGCTCTCCGGGCTACACCTTC.

This clone has only one observation. This chain uses TRBV5-6 with TRBJ2-7, with 11 nucleotides matching TRBD2. The CDR3 extends over 14 amino acids. J lost 4 bases, V lost 2 bases, and 2 bases had no gene match. The V gene's germline CDR1 is SGHDT and CDR2 YYEEEE. The CDR3 sequence: CASSFGLAGYEQYF. For the CDR3, the DNA is TGTGCCAGCAGCTTTGGACTAGCGGGTTACGAGCAGTACTTC.

The V call is TRBV13, the J call TRBJ1-6; D is possibly TRBD1 (6 bases). CDR3 length equals 15 residues. Germline lookup yields CDR1 PRHDT and CDR2 FYEKMQ (reference sequence). V shed 5 bases and J shed 5 bases, with 13 bases lying between them. The CDR3 here is CASSPPGTNNSPLHF. The CDR3 DNA is TGTGCCAGCAGCCCCCCCGGGACAAATAATTCACCCCTCCACTTT.

The J gene is TRBJ2-1, the V gene TRBV19; weak D call: TRBD2 (5 bases). Trimming cost V 0 bases and J 4 bases, with 13 bases left between them. Germline assignment: CDR1 LNHDA and CDR2 SQIVND (reference sequence). The CDR3 totals 16 residues. The CDR3 protein is CASSIEVGLLYNEQFF. CDR3 nucleotides: TGTGCCAGTAGTATAGAAGTCGGACTCCTTTACAATGAGCAGTTCTTC.